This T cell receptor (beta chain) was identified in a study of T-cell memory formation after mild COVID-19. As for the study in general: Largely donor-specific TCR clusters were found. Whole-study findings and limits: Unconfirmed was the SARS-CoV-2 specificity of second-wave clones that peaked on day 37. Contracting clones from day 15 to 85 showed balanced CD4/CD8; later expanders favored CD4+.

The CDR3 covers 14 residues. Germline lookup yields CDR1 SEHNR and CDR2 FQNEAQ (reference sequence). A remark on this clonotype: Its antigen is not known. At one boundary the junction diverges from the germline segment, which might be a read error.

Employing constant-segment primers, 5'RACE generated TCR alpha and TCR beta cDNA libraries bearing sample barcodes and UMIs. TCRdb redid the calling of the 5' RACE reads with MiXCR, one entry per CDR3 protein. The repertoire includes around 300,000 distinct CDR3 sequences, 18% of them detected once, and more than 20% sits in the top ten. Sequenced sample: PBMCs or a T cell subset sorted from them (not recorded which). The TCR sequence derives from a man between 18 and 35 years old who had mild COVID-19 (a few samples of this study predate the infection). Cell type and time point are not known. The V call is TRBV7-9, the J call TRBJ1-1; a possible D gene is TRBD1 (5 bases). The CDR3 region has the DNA TGTGCCAGCAGCTTTCAGGGCGGGAACGCTGAAGCTTTCTTT. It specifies CASSFQGGNAEAFF.